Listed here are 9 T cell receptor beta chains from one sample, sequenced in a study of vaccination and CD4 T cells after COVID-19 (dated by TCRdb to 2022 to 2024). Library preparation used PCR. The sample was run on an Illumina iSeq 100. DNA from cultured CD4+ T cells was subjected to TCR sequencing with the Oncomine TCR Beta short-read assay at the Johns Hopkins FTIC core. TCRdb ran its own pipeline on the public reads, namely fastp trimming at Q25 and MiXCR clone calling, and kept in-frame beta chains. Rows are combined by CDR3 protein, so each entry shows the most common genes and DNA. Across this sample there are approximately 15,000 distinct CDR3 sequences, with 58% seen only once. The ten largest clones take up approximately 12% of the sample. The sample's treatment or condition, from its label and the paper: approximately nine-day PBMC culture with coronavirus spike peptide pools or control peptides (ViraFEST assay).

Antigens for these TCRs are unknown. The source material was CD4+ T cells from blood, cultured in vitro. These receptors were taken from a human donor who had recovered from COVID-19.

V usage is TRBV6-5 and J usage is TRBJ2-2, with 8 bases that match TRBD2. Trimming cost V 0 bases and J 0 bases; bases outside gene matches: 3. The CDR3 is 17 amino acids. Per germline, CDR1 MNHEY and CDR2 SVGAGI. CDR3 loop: CASSYSSGVANTGELFF. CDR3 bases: TGTGCCAGCAGTTACTCTAGCGGGGTCGCGAACACCGGGGAGCTGTTTTTT.

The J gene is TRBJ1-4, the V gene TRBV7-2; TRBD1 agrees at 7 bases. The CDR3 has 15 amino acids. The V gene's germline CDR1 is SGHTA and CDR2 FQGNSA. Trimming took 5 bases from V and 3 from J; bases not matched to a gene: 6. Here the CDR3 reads CASSRQGSPNEKLFF. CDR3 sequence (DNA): TGTGCCAGCAGCAGACAGGGTTCACCTAATGAAAAACTGTTTTTT. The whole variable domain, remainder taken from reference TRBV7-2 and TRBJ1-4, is GAGVSQSPSNKVTEKGKDVELRCDPISGHTALYWYRQSLGQGLEFLIYFQGNSAPDKSGLPSDRFSAERTGGSVSTLTIQRTQQEDSAVYLCASSRQGSPNEKLFFGSGTQLSVL.

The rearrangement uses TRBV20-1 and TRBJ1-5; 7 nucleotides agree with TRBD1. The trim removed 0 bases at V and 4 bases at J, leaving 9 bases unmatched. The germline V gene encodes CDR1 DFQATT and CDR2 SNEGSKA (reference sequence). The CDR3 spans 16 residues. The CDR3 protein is CSARDWAGGRNQPQHF. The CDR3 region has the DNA TGCAGTGCTAGAGATTGGGCAGGGGGTCGAAATCAGCCCCAGCATTTT.

CDR3 nucleotide sequence: TGCAGTGCTGAGGCCGGACTAGCGACGGAGACCCAGTACTTC. Residues: CSAEAGLATETQYF. This sequence joins TRBV20-1 and TRBJ2-5, with 9 nucleotides matching TRBD2. This CDR3 is built from 14 residues. Germline assignment: CDR1 DFQATT and CDR2 SNEGSKA (reference sequence). V trimming: 5 bases; J trimming: 5 bases; junction bases outside the gene matches: 9.

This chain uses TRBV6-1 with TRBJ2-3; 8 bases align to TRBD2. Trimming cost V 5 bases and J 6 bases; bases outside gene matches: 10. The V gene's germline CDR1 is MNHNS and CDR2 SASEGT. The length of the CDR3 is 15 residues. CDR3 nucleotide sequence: TGTGCCAGCAGTCAGAACCCGCGGGGGGCGGATACGCAGTATTTT. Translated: CASSQNPRGADTQYF.

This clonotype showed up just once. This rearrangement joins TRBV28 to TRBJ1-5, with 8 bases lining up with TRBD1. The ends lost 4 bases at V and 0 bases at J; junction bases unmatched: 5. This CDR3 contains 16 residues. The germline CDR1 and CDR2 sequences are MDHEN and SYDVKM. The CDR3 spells CASSWQGQVSNQPQHF. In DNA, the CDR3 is TGTGCCAGCAGTTGGCAGGGACAGGTTAGCAATCAGCCCCAGCATTTT.

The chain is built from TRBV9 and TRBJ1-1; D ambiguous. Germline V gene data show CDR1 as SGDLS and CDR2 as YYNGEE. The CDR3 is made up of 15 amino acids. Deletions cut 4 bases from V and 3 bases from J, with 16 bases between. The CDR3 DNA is TGTGCCAGCAGCCCCAGGTTGTCTTTGGACACTGAAGCTTTCTTT. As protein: CASSPRLSLDTEAFF.

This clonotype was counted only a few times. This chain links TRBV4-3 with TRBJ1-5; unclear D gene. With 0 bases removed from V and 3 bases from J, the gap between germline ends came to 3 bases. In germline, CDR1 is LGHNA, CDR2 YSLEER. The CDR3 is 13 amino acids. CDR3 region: CASSQDTNQPQHF. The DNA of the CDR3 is TGCGCCAGCAGCCAAGACACCAATCAGCCCCAGCATTTT.

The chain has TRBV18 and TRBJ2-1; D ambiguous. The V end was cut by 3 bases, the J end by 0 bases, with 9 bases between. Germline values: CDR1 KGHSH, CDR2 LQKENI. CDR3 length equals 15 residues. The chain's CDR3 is CASSPQFPSYNEQFF. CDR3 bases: TGTGCCAGCTCACCTCAATTCCCCTCCTACAATGAGCAGTTCTTC.